These 21 T cell receptor beta chains share one sample of origin, sequenced in a study of T cell repertoires in cytomegalovirus infection (dated by TCRdb to 2018 to 2020). The sample was run on an Illumina HiSeq 1500. Through fastp at Q25 and MiXCR, TCRdb rebuilt clones from the public reads, retaining in-frame beta chains. Here each entry gathers all rows of one CDR3 protein and keeps the most common genes and DNA. In this sample the table shows roughly 250,000 distinct CDR3 sequences, 9% to 15% of which occur a single time. 1.5% to 2% of the sample is in the top ten clones. Sequenced sample: PBMCs. These receptors were obtained from a human donor in good health (CMV status not recorded). Some clones in this sample may be carry-over from other donors' samples.

This clonotype came up many times. This chain uses TRBV6-2 or TRBV6-3 with TRBJ2-2, with D possibly called TRBD1 or TRBD2 (6 bases each). Trimming shortened V by 4 bases and J by 4 bases, and 7 bases separated the two germline ends. The CDR3 extends over 13 amino acids. The V gene's germline CDR1 is MNHEY and CDR2 SVGEGT. Here the CDR3 reads CASSSGATGELFF. The CDR3 DNA follows: TGTGCCAGCAGTTCGGGGGCCACCGGGGAGCTGTTTTTT.

This clonotype was detected a few times. CDR3: CASTLGGASSYNEQFF. CDR3 in DNA: TGTGCCAGCACCCTAGGGGGGGCCAGCTCCTACAATGAGCAGTTCTTC. The chain carries TRBV28 and TRBJ2-1, with TRBD2 as a possible D gene (7 bases). The CDR3 covers 16 residues. Trimming removed 7 bases from V and 0 bases from J, with 16 bases in between. The germline V gene encodes CDR1 MDHEN and CDR2 SYDVKM.

This clonotype was seen a handful of times. The chain uses TRBV15 and TRBJ2-1; perhaps TRBD2 as D (5 bases). V lost 4 bases to trimming and J lost 4 bases, with 17 bases between them. There are 16 residues in the CDR3. CDR1 is LNHNV, CDR2 YYDKDF, per germline (reference sequence). The CDR3 spells CATSTPLGGGYNEQFF. The CDR3 DNA sequence: TGTGCCACCAGCACTCCCCTAGGAGGCGGGTACAATGAGCAGTTCTTC.

This clonotype was recorded at least ten times. The chain links TRBV7-2 to TRBJ2-3, with D tentatively TRBD1 (5 bases). Trimming pared 5 bases from V and 1 base from J, leaving 16 bases between. CDR3 length: 16 amino acids. Germline-derived CDR1 and CDR2 are SGHTA and FQGNSA. The CDR3 nucleotides read TGTGCCAGCAGCCGCCAAGCAGGGCTGGGCACAGATACGCAGTATTTT. As protein: CASSRQAGLGTDTQYF.

This clonotype was recorded many times. This chain connects TRBV7-2 to TRBJ2-7, with 10 nucleotides matching TRBD2. The germline V gene has CDR1 SGHTA and CDR2 FQGNSA. Trimming removed 5 bases from V and 2 bases from J; junction bases left unmatched: 9. This CDR3 is 16 amino acids long. The CDR3, as DNA: TGTGCCAGCAGCACACTAGCGGGGATCACTACCTACGAGCAGTACTTC. Translation: CASSTLAGITTYEQYF.

This clonotype has a count of ten or more. This chain connects TRBV7-7 to TRBJ1-5; a weak D match, TRBD1 (6 bases). V lost 4 bases and J 7 bases, leaving 11 bases between the germline ends. The germline gives CDR1 SSHAT, CDR2 FNYEAQ (reference sequence). The CDR3 covers 13 residues. The CDR3 coding sequence is TGTGCCAGCAGCTCAGGGGAGACGCAGCCCCAGCATTTT. This codes for CASSSGETQPQHF.

The V call is TRBV28, the J call TRBJ1-5; D gene uncertain. Germline CDR1 is MDHEN and CDR2 is SYDVKM. The V and J ends lost 7 bases and 3 bases respectively, with 7 bases between them. The CDR3 contains 12 residues. The CDR3 is CASNGLNQPQHF. The CDR3 DNA follows: TGTGCCAGCAATGGTCTCAATCAGCCCCAGCATTTT.

CDR3 sequence (DNA): TGTGCCAGCAGCCCCGGTCGGGACAGGGCTCTTGGCACTGAAGCTTTCTTT. Translation gives CASSPGRDRALGTEAFF. The chain joins TRBV12-3 or TRBV12-4 to TRBJ1-1; 9 nucleotides line up with TRBD1. The length of the CDR3 is 17 residues. With V trimmed by 6 bases and J by 4 bases, 15 bases remained unmatched.

The chain combines TRBV6-5 with TRBJ2-3; D perhaps matches TRBD2 (5 bases). Germline assignment: CDR1 MNHEY and CDR2 SVGAGI. The CDR3 is 14 amino acids. Trimming removed 6 bases from V and 4 bases from J, with 14 bases in between. The CDR3 here is CASRVAGGPDTQYF. In nucleotides, the CDR3 is TGTGCCAGCAGAGTAGCTGGAGGCCCAGATACGCAGTATTTT.

The sample holds many counts of this clonotype. The chain uses TRBV6-2 or TRBV6-3 and TRBJ1-5; D uncertain. In germline, CDR1 is MNHEY, CDR2 SVGEGT. Trimming stripped 7 bases from V and 3 bases from J, with 10 bases between. The CDR3 is made up of 13 amino acids. The CDR3 DNA is TGTGCCAGCAACTGGGGTGTCAATCAGCCCCAGCATTTT. The encoded protein is CASNWGVNQPQHF.

The rearrangement links TRBV7-9 to TRBJ2-2; a possible D gene is TRBD1 (6 bases). From germline, CDR1 is SEHNR and CDR2 FQNEAQ (reference sequence). The CDR3 runs to 16 residues. Trimming pared 5 bases from V and 1 base from J, leaving 14 bases between. Here the CDR3 reads CASSTVIRGNTGELFF. The CDR3 DNA is TGTGCCAGCAGCACTGTAATCAGGGGGAACACCGGGGAGCTGTTTTTT.

This chain links TRBV10-3 with TRBJ1-1; D unresolved. V was pared by 2 bases and J by 10 bases, with 17 bases between. From germline, CDR1 is ENHRY and CDR2 SYGVKD. The CDR3 runs 14 residues. This chain's CDR3 is CAISETGGQRGAFF. The CDR3 coding sequence is TGTGCCATCAGTGAGACGGGAGGGCAGAGAGGAGCTTTCTTT.

Only a few counts were recorded for this clonotype. V gene TRBV27 combines with J gene TRBJ1-6; 10 bases match TRBD1. CDR1 and CDR2 (germline): MNHEY, SMNVEV (reference sequence). This CDR3 spans 14 amino acids. V lost 6 bases and J lost 10; bases outside the gene matches: 6. CDR3 nucleotide sequence: TGTGCCAGCAGATATCGGGACAGGGGCTCACCCCTCCACTTT. Translating gives CASRYRDRGSPLHF.

The rearrangement uses TRBV29-1 and TRBJ1-1; the match to TRBD1 covers 9 bases. Germline CDR1 is SQVTM and CDR2 is ANQGSEA. The CDR3 runs 13 residues. The CDR3 protein is CSVRTGENTEAFF. The CDR3 coding sequence is TGCAGTGTCCGGACAGGGGAGAACACTGAAGCTTTCTTT. The entire variable domain, with the rest obtained from reference TRBV29-1 and TRBJ1-1, is as follows: SAVISQKPSRDICQRGTSLTIQCQVDSQVTMMFWYRQQPGQSLTLIATANQGSEATYESGFVIDKFPISRPNLTFSTLTVSNMSPEDSSIYLCSVRTGENTEAFFGQGTRLTVV.

This clonotype was counted ten times or more. The chain combines TRBV4-3 with TRBJ1-2; TRBD1 matches at 8 bases. With 4 bases clipped from V and 8 bases from J, the junction kept 6 bases outside the gene matches. This CDR3 spans 13 amino acids. Germline V gene lookup returns CDR1 LGHNA and CDR2 YSLEER. The CDR3 here is CASSRSTGDGYTF. DNA of the CDR3: TGCGCCAGCAGCCGATCGACAGGGGACGGCTACACCTTC.

This clonotype was detected a few times. The gene calls are TRBV7-9 and TRBJ1-1, with 7 nucleotides matching TRBD1. V shed 5 bases, J shed 3 bases, and the junction held 12 bases outside the gene matches. CDR1 SEHNR and CDR2 FQNEAQ come from the germline V gene (reference sequence). The CDR3 contains 16 residues. The DNA for the CDR3 is TGTGCCAGCAGCGAGCCCCGGACAGGCTTGGACACTGAAGCTTTCTTT. Translation: CASSEPRTGLDTEAFF.

This clonotype was detected only a few times. The V and J genes are TRBV10-3 and TRBJ1-2, with D perhaps matching TRBD1 (5 bases). Germline CDR1 is ENHRY and CDR2 is SYGVKD. Trimming cost V 5 bases and J 7 bases, with 17 bases left between them. This CDR3 region has 14 residues. The CDR3 loop is CAISPGTDTSGYTF. The CDR3 DNA sequence: TGTGCCATCAGTCCCGGGACGGATACTAGTGGCTACACCTTC.

This clonotype was detected ten times or more. The chain links TRBV20-1 to TRBJ1-1, with 7 positions matching TRBD1. Germline trimming cut 2 bases from V and 4 bases from J; bases unmatched to any gene: 10. Germline V gene data show CDR1 as DFQATT and CDR2 as SNEGSKA (reference sequence). CDR3 length: 15 amino acids. CDR3 sequence reads: CSARLWDSGGTEAFF. CDR3 DNA sequence: TGCAGTGCTAGACTATGGGACTCAGGGGGCACTGAAGCTTTCTTT.

The sample holds a few counts of this clonotype. This chain connects TRBV25-1 to TRBJ2-5, with 10 bases that match TRBD1. Germline CDR1 and CDR2: MGHDK and SYGVNS. The CDR3 runs to 16 residues. Trimming removed 3 bases from V and 5 bases from J; junction bases left unmatched: 9. CDR3 sequence (DNA): TGTGCCAGCAGTGACCCGGGACAGGGGCCGGGTGAGACCCAGTACTTC. Translating gives CASSDPGQGPGETQYF. Together with reference TRBV25-1 and TRBJ2-5, the CDR3 gives the full variable domain: EADIYQTPRYLVIGTGKKITLECSQTMGHDKMYWYQQDPGMELHLIHYSYGVNSTEKGDLSSESTVSRIRTEHFPLTLESARPSHTSQYLCASSDPGQGPGETQYFGPGTRLLVL.

This clonotype was observed a handful of times. The chain has TRBV5-5 and TRBJ2-3, with no clear D. V was pared by 4 bases and J by 7 bases, with 10 bases between. CDR3 length equals 12 residues. Looked up from germline, CDR1 is SGHKS and CDR2 is YYEKEE (reference sequence). Here the CDR3 reads CASSTPKNTQYF. The CDR3 coding sequence is TGTGCCAGCAGCACTCCCAAAAATACGCAGTATTTT.

This clonotype was counted between two and nine times. The chain has TRBV28 and TRBJ1-1, with D possibly being TRBD1 (5 bases). Germline lookup yields CDR1 MDHEN and CDR2 SYDVKM. This CDR3 spans 14 amino acids. Trimming removed 3 bases from V and 7 bases from J, with 15 bases in between. CDR3 nucleotide sequence: TGTGCCAGCAGTTTTGTCAGGGAGAAGAGTGAAGCTTTCTTT. It is translated as CASSFVREKSEAFF.